This entry describes one T cell receptor (beta chain). Its antigen is still unknown. The data were obtained in a study of cytomegalovirus exposure and HLA in healthy donors. Across the whole study: Of the donors genotyped, about 410 in all, 80% to 85% fell in the Caucasian-associated ancestry cluster.

This CDR3 is built from 14 residues. The germline V gene has CDR1 MNHEY and CDR2 SVGAGI. V shed 2 bases and J shed 6 bases, with 14 bases lying between them. General observations from the study: Later analysis identified a missense DCLRE1C variant that was linked to TCR beta V- and J-gene trimming.

A multiplex PCR was run with 60 Vbeta primers and 13 Jbeta primers. The repertoire was sequenced with immunoSEQ multiplex PCR; TCRdb's copy has only in-frame clones and lacks some. This sample yields 200,000 to 250,000 clones, of which approximately 79% are seen a single time; approximately 1.5% belongs to the top ten. What was sequenced was PBMCs. The receptor's source is a man between 50 and 59 years old in good health and CMV-seronegative. The rearrangement joins TRBV6-5 to TRBJ2-7; TRBD2 might be the D (7 bases). CDR3 in DNA: TGTGCCAGCAGTTACAGGGGGGGCGGAGGCGAGCAGTACTTC. Its protein product is CASSYRGGGGEQYF.